This T cell receptor (beta chain) was obtained from a study of shared clonotypes between healthy human individuals. Findings and caveats of the study: Memory subsets generally showed lower estimated richness than naive subsets.

Comments on this clone: Its antigen is currently unknown.

Data came from immunoSEQ multiplex PCR; TCRdb stores just in-frame clones and leaves some out. The data hold some 2,500,000 clones, with 93% observed a single time. Germline V CDR1 and CDR2: SEHNR, FQNEAQ (reference sequence). The CDR3 runs 14 residues. Trimming removed 5 bases at V and 4 bases at J, with 9 bases between. This chain uses TRBV7-9 with TRBJ1-6; no clear D gene. This TCR derives from a man between 18 and 35 years old in good health. Some clones in this sample may be carry-over from other donors' samples. Sequenced input: naive CD4+ T cells from PBMCs. Subset of the sample: CD45RA+ positively selected. CDR3 protein: CASSNRGYNSPLHF. CDR3 bases: TGTGCCAGCAGCAACCGAGGGTATAATTCACCCCTCCACTTT.